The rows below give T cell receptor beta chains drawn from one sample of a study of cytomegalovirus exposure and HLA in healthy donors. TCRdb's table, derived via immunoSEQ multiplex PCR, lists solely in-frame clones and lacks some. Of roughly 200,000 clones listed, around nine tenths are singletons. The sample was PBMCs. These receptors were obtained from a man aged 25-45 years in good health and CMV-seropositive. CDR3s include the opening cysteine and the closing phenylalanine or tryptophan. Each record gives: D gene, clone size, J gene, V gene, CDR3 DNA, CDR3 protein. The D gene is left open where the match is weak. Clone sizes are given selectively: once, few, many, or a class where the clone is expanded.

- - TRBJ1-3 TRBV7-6 TGTGCCAGCAGCCGCCGGGAGTCTGGAAACACCATATATTTT CASSRRESGNTIYF
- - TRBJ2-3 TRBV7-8 TGTGCCAGCAGCTTAGTCTTGGTTGGTACGCAGTATTTT CASSLVLVGTQYF
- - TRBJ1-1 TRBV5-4 TGTGCCAGCAGCCCCCCTGGCAGGGTGATGAACACTGAAGCTTTCTTT CASSPPGRVMNTEAFF
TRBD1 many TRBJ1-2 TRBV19 TGTGCCAGTAAGGGGACAGGGCCAATCGGTGGCTACACCTTC CASKGTGPIGGYTF
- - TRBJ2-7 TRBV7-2 TGTGCCAGCAGATACGAGGGTCCCTACGAGCAGTACTTC CASRYEGPYEQYF
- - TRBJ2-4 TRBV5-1 TGCGCCAGCAGCTTGGATCCAGGGTCTGCGGCCAAAAACATTCAGTACTTC CASSLDPGSAAKNIQYF
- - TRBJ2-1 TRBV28 TGTGCCAGCAAACAGCGCAATGAGCAGTTCTTC CASKQRNEQFF
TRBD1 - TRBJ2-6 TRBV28 TGTGCCAGCAGTCCAGGGGGCACTGGGGCCAACGTCCTGACTTTC CASSPGGTGANVLTF
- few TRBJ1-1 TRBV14 TGTGCCAGCAGCCAAGATTGGAACAGCAACACTGAAGCTTTCTTT CASSQDWNSNTEAFF
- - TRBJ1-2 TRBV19 TGTGCCAGTACCACCTCCGGTTCGGAGACGGAAAACTATGGCTACACCTTC CASTTSGSETENYGYTF
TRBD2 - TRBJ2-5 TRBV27 TGTGCCAGCAGACCACTAGCGGGGGAAGAGACCCAGTACTTC CASRPLAGEETQYF
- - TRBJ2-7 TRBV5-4 TGTGCCAGCAGCAGGGGCCCCTACGAGCAGTACTTC CASSRGPYEQYF
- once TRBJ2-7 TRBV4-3 TGCGCCAGCAGCCAAGATTCGGCGACAGCTTACGAGCAGTACTTC CASSQDSATAYEQYF
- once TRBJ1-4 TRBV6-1 TGTGCCAGCAGTGAAACCTTGAGTGAAAAACTGTTTTTT CASSETLSEKLFF
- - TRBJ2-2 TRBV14 TGTGCCAGCAGTTACATTGGAGCTCCCGGGGAGCTGTTTTTT CASSYIGAPGELFF
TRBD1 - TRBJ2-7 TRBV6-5 TGTGCCAGCACCCCGGGGACAGGGGGCTACGAGCAGTACTTC CASTPGTGGYEQYF
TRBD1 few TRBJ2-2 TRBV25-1 TGTGCCAGCAGGACAGATCGACAGGGCGCCACCGGGGAGCTGTTTTTT CASRTDRQGATGELFF
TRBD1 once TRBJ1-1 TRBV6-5 TGTGCCAGCAGCTCCGACAGGGCAACTGAAGCTTTCTTT CASSSDRATEAFF
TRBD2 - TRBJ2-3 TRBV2 TGTGCCAGCAGTGGGAGGGCGGGAGTGCTAAATACGCAGTATTTT CASSGRAGVLNTQYF
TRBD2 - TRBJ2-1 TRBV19 TGTGCCAGTACCCTAGCGGGGGGTTCCTACAATGAGCAGTTCTTC CASTLAGGSYNEQFF
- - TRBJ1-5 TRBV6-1 TGTGCCAGCAAAGGGAGGGCCACCGTATGGCCCCAGCATTTT CASKGRATVWPQHF
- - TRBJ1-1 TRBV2 TGTGCCAGCAGTGTGGAGGTGCGAGCTTTCTTT CASSVEVRAFF
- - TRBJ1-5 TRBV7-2 TGTGCCAGCAGCCATCCCAGGCAGCCCCAGCATTTT CASSHPRQPQHF
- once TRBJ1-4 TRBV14 TGTGCCAGCAGCCAAGATATGCGTGGGAAAACTAATGAAAAACTGTTTTTT CASSQDMRGKTNEKLFF
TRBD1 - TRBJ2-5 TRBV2 TGTGCCAGCAGTGGAGGACAGGGGGCTTGGGAGACCCAGTACTTC CASSGGQGAWETQYF
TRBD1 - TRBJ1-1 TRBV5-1 TGCGCCAGCAGGAGATCGGGACAGGGGGCAGGGACTGAAGCTTTCTTT CASRRSGQGAGTEAFF
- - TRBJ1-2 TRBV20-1 TGCAGTGTTAGAGGGTTGGTCGGCTACACCTTC CSVRGLVGYTF
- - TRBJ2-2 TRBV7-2 TGTGCCAGCAGCTTTCGTGCCACCGGGGAGCTGTTTTTT CASSFRATGELFF
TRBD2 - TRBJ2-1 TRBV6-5 TGTGCCAGCAGTTCACTAGCGGGAGGGTTCATTGAGCAGTTCTTC CASSSLAGGFIEQFF
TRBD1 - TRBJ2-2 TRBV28 TGTGCCAGCAGTCCTGGACAGGCCACCGGGGAGCTGTTTTTT CASSPGQATGELFF
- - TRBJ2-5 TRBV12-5 TGTGCTAGTGGTTTGGAGGCCGAGACCCAGTACTTC CASGLEAETQYF
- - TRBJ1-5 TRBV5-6 TGTGCCAGCAGCTTGAGGGGAGGGAGCAATCAGCCCCAGCATTTT CASSLRGGSNQPQHF